Shown below are 17 T cell receptor beta chains from a single sample sequenced in a study of blood T cell repertoires in COVID-19. Repertoires were generated with immunoSEQ multiplex PCR, while TCRdb's copy carries only in-frame clones and drops some. Seen here are some 300,000 clones, around 90% observed once, and the top ten hold about 6%. The sequencing input was peripheral blood. All receptors derive from a woman aged 50 to 60 with COVID-19, enrolled during active disease.

V gene TRBV2 combines with J gene TRBJ1-5; 7 nucleotides align to TRBD1. Per the germline V gene, CDR1 is SNHLY and CDR2 is FYNNEI. J lost 3 bases, V lost 4 bases, and 3 bases had no gene match. CDR3 length equals 14 residues. The CDR3 sequence is CASSGDSLNQPQHF. CDR3 in DNA: TGTGCCAGCAGTGGGGACAGCCTCAATCAGCCCCAGCATTTT.

The genes are TRBV6-5 and TRBJ2-7; no firm D call. The CDR3 is 15 amino acids. Germline V gives CDR1 MNHEY, CDR2 SVGAGI. The V end was cut by 5 bases, the J end by 7 bases, with 21 bases between. The CDR3 sequence is CASSPLSGSLGEQYF. The CDR3 DNA follows: TGTGCCAGCAGTCCTTTATCCGGGTCGCTCGGGGAGCAGTACTTC.

In its sample, this clone was seen a few times. This chain connects TRBV4-1 to TRBJ2-4; possible D gene TRBD1, 5 bases. V was clipped by 2 bases and J by 6 bases, with 20 bases between them. This CDR3 has 17 amino acids. The germline V gene encodes CDR1 MGHRA and CDR2 YSYEKL. The CDR3 bases are TGCGCCAGCAGCCAAAAAAGGCGCACAGGCCAAGGAAACATTCAGTACTTC. Its protein is CASSQKRRTGQGNIQYF.

The chain uses TRBV2 and TRBJ2-1, with TRBD2 matching 8 bases. The V and J ends lost 3 bases and 4 bases, in that order; junction bases with no gene match: 5. The CDR3 length is 15 residues. Germline V CDR1 and CDR2: SNHLY, FYNNEI. The CDR3 nucleotides read TGTGCCAGCAGTGAGGAGCGGGGGAGTTACAATGAGCAGTTCTTC. Translated: CASSEERGSYNEQFF.

About this clone: One end of the junction is discordant with germline, which a read error may explain. CDR3 DNA: TGCAGTGCTAGTTTCCCTCGGGACTCCCACGAGCAGTACTTC. Translating gives CSASFPRDSHEQYF. The chain combines TRBV20-1 with TRBJ2-7, with D tentatively TRBD2 (6 bases). The CDR3 totals 14 residues. Germline V gene sequence: CDR1 DFQATT, CDR2 SNEGSKA (reference sequence).

The chain carries TRBV4-2 and TRBJ2-7; D call uncertain. Per the germline V gene, CDR1 is LGHNA and CDR2 is YNFKEQ. The CDR3 consists of 16 residues. V gave up 0 bases and J gave up 6 bases, with 18 bases separating them. The CDR3 DNA is TGTGCCAGCAGCCAAGATTGGGCCCAAGGTCCCCGCGAGCAGTACTTC. It codes for CASSQDWAQGPREQYF.

This sequence joins TRBV30 and TRBJ1-2; 10 bases are a match to TRBD1. The trim removed 3 bases at V and 7 bases at J, leaving 8 bases unmatched. The CDR3 has 14 residues. Germline V lookup: CDR1 GTSNPN, CDR2 SVGIG (reference sequence). The CDR3: CAWRIRDRGLGYTF. The DNA of the CDR3 is TGTGCCTGGAGAATCCGGGACAGGGGCCTTGGCTACACCTTC.

The V call is TRBV19, the J call TRBJ1-2; 11 bases are shared with TRBD1. The CDR3 covers 16 residues. The germline V gene encodes CDR1 LNHDA and CDR2 SQIVND (reference sequence). With V trimmed by 5 bases and J by 6 bases, 11 bases remained unmatched. The CDR3 region has the DNA TGTGCCAGTAGTCCCGCCCCGGGACAGGGGGGCCATGGCTACACCTTC. Amino acid sequence: CASSPAPGQGGHGYTF.

A single count supports this clone. The chain couples TRBV24-1 to TRBJ2-7; TRBD2 agrees at 9 bases. This CDR3 is built from 14 residues. V trimming: 2 bases; J trimming: 4 bases; junction bases outside the gene matches: 2. CDR1 is KGHDR, CDR2 SFDVKD, per germline. The CDR3 nucleotides read TGTGCCACCAGTGATTCTAGCGGGATGTACGAGCAGTACTTC. Translation gives CATSDSSGMYEQYF.

This rearrangement joins TRBV5-4 to TRBJ2-4; a possible D gene is TRBD1 (5 bases). The CDR3 spans 16 residues. V dropped 0 bases and J dropped 0 bases, with 10 bases sitting between them. Germline assignment: CDR1 SGHNT and CDR2 YYREEE (reference sequence). CDR3 bases: TGTGCCAGCAGCTTGGGTGACAGCTTAGCCAAAAACATTCAGTACTTC. Its protein is CASSLGDSLAKNIQYF. The whole variable domain, remainder taken from reference TRBV5-4 and TRBJ2-4, is ETGVTQSPTHLIKTRGQQVTLRCSSQSGHNTVSWYQQALGQGPQFIFQYYREEENGRGNFPPRFSGLQFPNYSSELNVNALELDDSALYLCASSLGDSLAKNIQYFGAGTRLSVL.

This rearrangement joins TRBV10-3 to TRBJ2-3; 9 bases are a match to TRBD2. The CDR3 is made up of 16 amino acids. Trimming at V came to 3 bases and at J to 0 bases, leaving 4 bases not matched to a gene. Germline V gene lookup returns CDR1 ENHRY and CDR2 SYGVKD. The CDR3 loop is CAISDYGLASTDTQYF. CDR3 in DNA: TGTGCCATCAGTGATTACGGACTAGCGAGCACAGATACGCAGTATTTT.

The chain combines TRBV24-1 with TRBJ2-3, with D unresolved. The CDR3 is 14 amino acids. Germline V CDR1 and CDR2: KGHDR, SFDVKD. V shed 4 bases and J shed 5 bases, with 12 bases lying between them. The CDR3 bases are TGTGCCACCAGTGACTACCGGTTTGGAGATACGCAGTATTTT. Its protein product is CATSDYRFGDTQYF.

V and J are TRBV7-3 and TRBJ2-7; TRBD2 aligns across 10 bases. The V gene end was trimmed by 5 bases and the J gene end by 9 bases; junction bases not matched to a gene: 13. The germline V gene has CDR1 SGHTA and CDR2 FQGTGA. This CDR3 contains 15 residues. The CDR3 sequence: CASSLGASGSSGQYF. CDR3 coding DNA: TGTGCCAGCAGCCTAGGAGCTAGCGGGAGTTCCGGGCAGTACTTC.

The J gene is TRBJ2-5, the V gene TRBV5-1; TRBD1 is a possible D gene (6 bases). Trimming took 1 base from V and 3 from J, leaving 13 bases between them. This CDR3 is built from 15 residues. Germline CDR1 SGHRS, CDR2 YFSETQ. CDR3 in amino acids: CASSLQGRREETQYF. The DNA of the CDR3 is TGCGCCAGCAGCTTGCAGGGGCGCAGGGAAGAGACCCAGTACTTC. Using reference TRBV5-1 and TRBJ2-5 for the parts outside the CDR3, the full variable domain is KAGVTQTPRYLIKTRGQQVTLSCSPISGHRSVSWYQQTPGQGLQFLFEYFSETQRNKGNFPGRFSGRQFSNSRSEMNVSTLELGDSALYLCASSLQGRREETQYFGPGTRLLVL.

This clone showed up just once. J is TRBJ1-4 and V is TRBV6-5, with D unclear. V gave up 6 bases and J gave up 0 bases, with 5 bases separating them. Per germline, CDR1 MNHEY and CDR2 SVGAGI. The CDR3 contains 13 residues. The chain's CDR3 is CASSRTTNEKLFF. The CDR3 DNA sequence: TGTGCCAGCAGCCGTACAACTAATGAAAAACTGTTTTTT.

CDR3: CAWSARGALGYTF. CDR3 nucleotide sequence: TGTGCCTGGAGTGCCCGGGGGGCATTGGGCTACACCTTC. The chain links TRBV30 to TRBJ1-2; the D gene is possibly TRBD1 (6 bases). The CDR3 has 13 residues. V lost 1 base and J lost 8, with 14 bases in between. From germline, CDR1 is GTSNPN and CDR2 SVGIG (reference sequence).

As for this clone: Other DNA sequences in the same sample also yield this CDR3. The rearrangement uses TRBV5-4 and TRBJ2-7; 8 bases are a match to TRBD1. This CDR3 comprises 14 residues. J was trimmed by 2 bases and V by 4 bases; bases with no gene match: 5. Germline CDR1 reads SGHNT; CDR2 reads YYREEE (reference sequence). The CDR3 DNA reads as TGTGCCAGCAGCCCTGGACAGGGAGCCTACGAGCAGTACTTC. Its protein product is CASSPGQGAYEQYF.